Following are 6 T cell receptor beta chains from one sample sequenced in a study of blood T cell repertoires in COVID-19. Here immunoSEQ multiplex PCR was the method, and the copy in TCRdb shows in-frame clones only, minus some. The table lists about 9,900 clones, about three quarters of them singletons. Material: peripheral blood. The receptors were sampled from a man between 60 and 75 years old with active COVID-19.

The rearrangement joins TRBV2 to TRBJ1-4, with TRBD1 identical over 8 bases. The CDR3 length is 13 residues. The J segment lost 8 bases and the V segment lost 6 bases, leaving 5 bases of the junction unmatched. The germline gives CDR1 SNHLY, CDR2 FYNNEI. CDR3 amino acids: CASSRQGREKLFF. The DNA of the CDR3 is TGTGCCAGCAGCCGACAGGGGAGAGAAAAACTGTTTTTT.

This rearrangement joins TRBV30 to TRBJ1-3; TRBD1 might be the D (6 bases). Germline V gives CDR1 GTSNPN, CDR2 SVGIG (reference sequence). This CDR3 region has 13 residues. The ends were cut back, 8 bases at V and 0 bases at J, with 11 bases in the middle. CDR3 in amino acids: CAHRANSGNTIYF. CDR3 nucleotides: TGTGCCCACAGGGCCAACTCTGGAAACACCATATATTTT.

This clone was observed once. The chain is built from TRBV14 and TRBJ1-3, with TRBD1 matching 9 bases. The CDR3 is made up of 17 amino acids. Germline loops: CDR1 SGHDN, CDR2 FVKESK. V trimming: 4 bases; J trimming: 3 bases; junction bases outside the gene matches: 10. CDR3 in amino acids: CASSLLGQGGRGNTIYF. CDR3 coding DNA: TGTGCCAGCAGCCTCCTGGGACAGGGAGGCCGTGGAAACACCATATATTTT.

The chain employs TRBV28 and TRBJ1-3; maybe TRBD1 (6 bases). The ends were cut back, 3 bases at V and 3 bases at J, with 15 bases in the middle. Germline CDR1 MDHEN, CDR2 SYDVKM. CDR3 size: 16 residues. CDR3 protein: CASSLGRGGFGNTIYF. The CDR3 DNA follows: TGTGCCAGCAGTTTGGGGAGGGGGGGGTTTGGAAACACCATATATTTT.

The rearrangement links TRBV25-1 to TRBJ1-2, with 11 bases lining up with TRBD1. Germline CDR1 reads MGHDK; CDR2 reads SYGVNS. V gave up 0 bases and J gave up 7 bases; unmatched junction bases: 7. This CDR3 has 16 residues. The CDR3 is CASSEYGQGASGGYTF. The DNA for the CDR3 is TGTGCCAGCAGTGAATATGGACAGGGGGCAAGCGGTGGCTACACCTTC.

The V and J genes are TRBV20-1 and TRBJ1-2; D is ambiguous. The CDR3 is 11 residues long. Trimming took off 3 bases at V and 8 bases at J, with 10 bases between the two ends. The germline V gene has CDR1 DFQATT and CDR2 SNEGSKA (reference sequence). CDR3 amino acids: CSARAFGGYTF. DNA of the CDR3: TGCAGTGCTAGGGCCTTCGGGGGCTACACCTTC.